The TCR beta chain under discussion was sequenced for a study of shared clonotypes between healthy human individuals. For each subset, genomic DNA was distributed in equal portions over several immunoSEQ plates. Generated by immunoSEQ multiplex PCR, the TCRdb table keeps only in-frame clones and is missing some. The sample consists of about 2.3 million clones, 80% to 95% of them appearing once. Study findings and constraints: A handful of donors had roughly 5% of their naive CD4 clonotypes in common. The study generally estimated greater richness for naive than memory subsets.

Trimming took off 4 bases at V and 7 bases at J, with 16 bases between the two ends. Germline V lookup: CDR1 MGHRA, CDR2 YSYEKL. This CDR3 contains 14 residues. A word on this clone: No antigen is known for it.

The chain combines TRBV4-1 with TRBJ1-2; weak D call: TRBD1 (5 bases). This receptor was identified in a man aged 18 to 30 in good health. Some clones in this sample may be carry-over from other donors' samples. The sequenced material came from naive CD4+ T cells from PBMCs. Subset defined: CD45RA+ positively selected. CDR3 protein: CASSRLQDLGGYTF. The CDR3 nucleotides are TGCGCCAGCAGCCGCTTACAGGATTTGGGTGGCTACACCTTC.